This T cell receptor (beta chain) was profiled in a study of T-cell reconstitution after alpha-beta-depleted transplantation in children (dated by TCRdb to about 2016). Regarding the complete study: Using TCR repertoire profiling, the study followed T-cell immune reconstitution in a quantitative way in children after TCRalphabeta/CD19-depleted allogeneic hematopoietic cell transplantation.

To prepare the library, PCR was applied. Sequencing took place on an Illumina HiSeq 2500. TCR library preparation used molecular barcoding, with unique molecular identifiers applied to normalize quantification of the TCRbeta repertoire. TCRdb redid the processing of the public reads, applying fastp at Q25 and MiXCR, and retained in-frame beta chains. Duplicate CDR3 protein sequences are folded into a single record with the most common DNA and genes. The table for this sample lists about 97,000 distinct CDR3 sequences; 4.5% to 7.5% of them were counted only once. The top ten hold 6.1% of the sample. The CDR3 contains 15 residues, cysteine and phenylalanine counted. The read is trimmed to its CDR3 DNA, 45 bases read in frame from base 1. Taken from the germline V gene (reference sequence), the CDR1 and CDR2 loops are LNHDA and SQIVND. Relative to germline, V is missing 8 bases and J is missing 2 bases, with 9 bases of the junction outside any gene match.

Summary of the overall study and its limitations: In some patients, high TCRbeta diversity at day 60 was attributed to recipient T cells and intrathymic progenitors that had survived conditioning. The frequencies of hyperexpanded clones fell over the following months, and after one year, T-cell counts and TCRbeta diversity were mostly attributed to newly produced T cells. The apparently early recovery of alphabetaT-cell counts about two months after transplant reportedly depended on only several hundred rapidly expanded clones that came from non-depleted graft cells.

What the time point label conveys for this sample: day 60 (about 2 months) after transplantation. Taken with the paper, the label for treatment or condition translates to: allogeneic hematopoietic cell transplantation with graft depleted of TCRalphabeta T cells and CD19 B cells. The transplant recipients were children given TCRalphabeta/CD19-depleted allogeneic hematopoietic cell grafts. There are many counts of this clonotype. The antigen this receptor binds is unknown. Base qualities are not recorded, but no much larger clone differs from it by a single base. The chain was built from TRBV19 and TRBJ2-1; TRBD1 lines up with 7 middle nucleotides. This sequence originates from a female patient aged 2-15 years who had a stem cell transplant for Fanconi anemia, so the T cells may come from the graft donor. The sequenced sample was PBMCs, mostly from graft donor cells, obtained 60 days after TCRalphabeta/CD19-depleted stem cell transplant. Here is the DNA: TGTGCCAGTCTCCGACAGGGAAATGCCTACAATGAGCAGTTCTTC. Its protein reads: CASLRQGNAYNEQFF.